This T cell receptor (beta chain) emerged from a study of T cell responses to AZD1222 COVID-19 vaccine. The data were produced by immunoSEQ multiplex PCR, yet TCRdb's version contains in-frame clones alone and is incomplete. The data show roughly 69,000 clones, with roughly 80% seen just once and more than 12% held by the top ten. V was pared by 3 bases and J by 4 bases, with 13 bases between. Germline CDR1 reads MNHNS; CDR2 reads SASEGT. This CDR3 has 14 residues. This clonotype originated in an adult who received the AZD1222 COVID-19 vaccine. This chain connects TRBV6-1 to TRBJ2-7, with D possibly being TRBD1 (5 bases). The sequencing here drew on peripheral blood, taken 28 days after the second AZD1222 dose. The CDR3 region is CASSEFKGQYEQYF. In nucleotides, the CDR3 is TGTGCCAGCAGTGAGTTCAAGGGGCAATACGAGCAGTACTTC.